Below, one T cell receptor (beta chain) is given with its context. The antigen this receptor binds is unknown. The read finishes 3 residues shy of the CDR3 end, and the germline J gene is used to complete it. The data derive from a study of T cell clonality in common variable immunodeficiency (dated by TCRdb to the mid-2010s). Diagnosis of CVID followed standard criteria, namely serum IgG, IgA and/or IgM below the normal range together with specific antibody deficiency. There were 45 or so subjects in the CVID group (29 male and 15 female), ranging in age from roughly 9 to 65 years, with a mean age of around 40. Most CVID patients and most healthy controls were of Caucasian heritage. At the time of study participation, every CVID subject had been on replacement immunoglobulin therapy for one year or longer. At blood collection, none of the CVID subjects was ill or on immunomodulatory or immunosuppressive medication. From each donor, about 5 to 8 ml of heparinized peripheral whole blood was collected. Genomic DNA from adults with common variable immune deficiency (CVID) and from healthy adult controls was used for sequencing of TCRbeta CDR3 repertoires. Diluted blood was density-centrifuged over Hypaque 1077 or Ficoll-Paque to isolate peripheral blood mononuclear cells. Genomic DNA was obtained from unsorted mononuclear cells through either Qiagen column purification or a centrifugation-based method.

V is shortened by 3 bases, J by 7 bases, and the region joining them spans 10 bases. Counted from cysteine to phenylalanine, this CDR3 has 13 amino acids. The DNA has 30 bases, all within the CDR3, and is read from base 1. The CDR1 and CDR2 encoded by the germline V gene (reference sequence) are LNHDA and SQIVND. For sequencing, equivalent amounts of genomic DNA were input from CVID and control samples. For every sample, a 60 bp segment covering the rearranged TCRbeta CDR3 region was amplified and then sequenced. The immunoSEQ assay, a bias-corrected multiplex PCR combined with high-throughput sequencing, was used to amplify TCRbeta. As for the original processing: Every unique nucleotide sequence counted as a clone and was annotated with V, D and J genes, copy number and frequency. Sequences were labeled productive if in frame, and non-productive if out of frame or containing stop codons. Clonality was calculated from Shannon's entropy as previously described. The predicted amino acid sequences of productive clones were used to derive mean CDR3 Kyte-Doolittle hydropathy. Hierarchical clustering of scaled V gene usage was performed with the R hclust function using Manhattan distance and complete linkage. Sharing of clones by CDR3 amino acid sequence was evaluated through resampling of 12 repertoires per group over 100 rounds. The repertoires were searched for approximately 70 published EBV-specific and approximately 250 published CMV-specific TCRbeta sequences. A couple of CVID samples yielding fewer than 10,000 sequences were excluded from analysis, leaving fewer than 50 CVID repertoires. The table was pulled from immuneACCESS by TCRdb, which kept in-frame rearrangements only. Such tables lose some clones; where checked, under half of the loss comes from unresolved V genes, and the rest has no known cause. The V and J calls and the clone size are those of that table, but D and trimming were determined from the DNA. This sample shows fewer than 35,000 clones, and none of them turns up only once. In total, the top ten clones hold around 5.9% of the sample.

Broader findings and caveats from the paper: Fewer TCRbeta clones were shared among CVID subjects than among healthy controls (p < 0.0001). It was noted by the authors that sequencing of the repertoires of T cell subpopulations would be needed to clarify the cause of the increased clonality in CVID. CVID TCRbeta sequences were reported to have fewer deletions and N-nucleotide insertions and to lack highly modified clones with 13 or more V deletions. Correlations of repertoire features with clinical complications were constrained by heterogeneity among patients within the CVID cohort. Even though DNA input was equal, the average per sample came to 82,000 or so unique sequences for controls compared with 25,000 to 40,000 for CVID samples. TCRbeta clonality was higher in CVID subjects than in healthy controls (t-test p = 0.018), and the increase was most characteristic of about a third of subjects.

Recombination connected TRBV19 to TRBJ1-5; the D gene is unclear. This TCR derives from a human donor with common variable immunodeficiency. The sample comprised peripheral blood mononuclear cells. CDR3 protein: CASSMPTGQPQHF. The CDR3 bases that were read are TGTGCCAGTAGTATGCCGACCGGGCAGCCC.